The rows below give T cell receptor beta chains drawn from one sample of a study of cytomegalovirus exposure and HLA in healthy donors. Libraries were prepared by immunoSEQ multiplex PCR; TCRdb keeps only in-frame clonotypes and omits some of them. The repertoire holds over 150,000 clones, with roughly 80% as singletons. The source material was PBMCs. The receptor set was obtained from a boy aged 5-17 years in good health and CMV-seronegative. Both conserved end residues are part of each CDR3. A D gene is named only where the DNA matches it firmly. Clone size, where shown, is once, few, many, or a class for clones that have expanded.

v_gene	j_gene	abundance	d_gene	CDR3aa	CDR3nt
TRBV5-1	TRBJ1-3	.	.	CASSSDSDSGNTIYF	TGCGCCAGCAGCTCGGACAGCGACTCTGGAAACACCATATATTTT
TRBV25-1	TRBJ2-7	.	.	CASSEGEGRGSYEQYF	TGTGCCAGCAGTGAGGGTGAGGGGCGGGGATCCTACGAGCAGTACTTC
TRBV19	TRBJ2-1	few	TRBD1	CASSPVGTVDEQFF	TGTGCCAGTAGTCCGGTAGGGACAGTCGATGAGCAGTTCTTC
TRBV4-3	TRBJ2-7	few	TRBD1	CASSRDRATDEQYF	TGCGCCAGCAGCCGGGACAGGGCGACGGACGAGCAGTACTTC
TRBV14	TRBJ1-2	.	TRBD1	CASSRDRAYGYTF	TGTGCCAGTAGTCGGGACAGAGCCTATGGCTACACCTTC
TRBV11-2	TRBJ2-3	.	TRBD1	CASSFFRDRGGDTQYF	TGTGCCAGCAGCTTCTTCCGGGACAGGGGAGGGGATACGCAGTATTTT
TRBV5-6	TRBJ1-5	few	.	CASSLFGGGNQPQHF	TGTGCCAGCAGCTTGTTTGGGGGGGGCAATCAGCCCCAGCATTTT
TRBV19	TRBJ2-2	.	.	CASRDSANTGELFF	TGTGCCAGCCGGGACTCGGCGAACACCGGGGAGCTGTTTTTT
TRBV5-4	TRBJ1-2	.	.	CASSPPGQGGLYGYTF	TGTGCCAGCAGCCCTCCTGGGCAGGGAGGGCTCTATGGCTACACCTTC
TRBV5-1	TRBJ2-7	few	TRBD1	CASSYRQGSYEQYF	TGCGCCAGCAGCTACCGACAGGGGTCCTACGAGCAGTACTTC
TRBV11-2	TRBJ1-2	.	TRBD1	CASSQTGTNYGYTF	TGTGCCAGCAGCCAGACAGGGACTAACTATGGCTACACCTTC
TRBV2	TRBJ2-7	once	.	CASSEQLVSARQYF	TGTGCCAGCAGTGAGCAATTAGTGAGTGCCCGGCAGTACTTC
TRBV5-1	TRBJ2-3	.	TRBD1	CASSPRDRETDTQYF	TGCGCCAGCAGCCCGAGGGACAGGGAAACAGATACGCAGTATTTT
TRBV2	TRBJ1-2	.	.	CASSESGRGGEGYTF	TGTGCCAGCAGTGAATCTGGCAGGGGAGGGGAAGGCTACACCTTC
TRBV5-1	TRBJ2-5	once	TRBD2	CASSFGRAGEETQYF	TGCGCCAGCAGTTTCGGGAGGGCCGGGGAAGAGACCCAGTACTTC
TRBV11-2	TRBJ2-5	once	TRBD2	CASSSIAGGFGETQYF	TGTGCCAGCAGCTCCATAGCGGGAGGATTCGGAGAGACCCAGTACTTC
TRBV11-2	TRBJ1-3	.	.	CASSFRGPGSLRTTIYF	TGTGCCAGCAGCTTCAGGGGTCCGGGGTCGTTAAGGACCACCATATATTTT
TRBV11-2	TRBJ2-7	.	.	CASSLNPQGEDEQYF	TGTGCCAGCAGCTTAAACCCCCAGGGGGAGGACGAGCAGTACTTC
TRBV6-5	TRBJ1-1	.	TRBD1	CASSLGQGATNTEAFF	TGTGCCAGCAGTTTGGGACAGGGGGCGACGAACACTGAAGCTTTCTTT
TRBV6-5	TRBJ2-7	.	.	CASSYPPTREQYF	TGTGCCAGCAGCTATCCTCCCACTCGCGAGCAGTACTTC
TRBV7-3	TRBJ1-1	once	.	CASSLGGGSTEAFF	TGTGCCAGCAGCTTAGGCGGTGGGAGCACTGAAGCTTTCTTT
TRBV5-6	TRBJ1-1	.	.	CASSFKTTNTEAFF	TGTGCCAGCAGCTTTAAGACAACGAACACTGAAGCTTTCTTT
TRBV11-2	TRBJ1-2	.	TRBD1	CASSIPGQGTRDGYTF	TGTGCCAGCAGCATTCCGGGACAGGGAACCAGGGATGGCTACACCTTC
TRBV19	TRBJ1-4	.	TRBD1	CASSTRTGQGNEKLFF	TGTGCCAGTAGTACAAGGACGGGACAGGGTAATGAAAAACTGTTTTTT
TRBV6-1	TRBJ1-6	once	.	CASGGRDNSPLHF	TGTGCCAGCGGGGGCAGGGATAATTCACCCCTCCACTTT
TRBV7-8	TRBJ2-5	.	.	CASSQRRGETQYF	TGTGCCAGCAGTCAACGGAGGGGCGAGACCCAGTACTTC